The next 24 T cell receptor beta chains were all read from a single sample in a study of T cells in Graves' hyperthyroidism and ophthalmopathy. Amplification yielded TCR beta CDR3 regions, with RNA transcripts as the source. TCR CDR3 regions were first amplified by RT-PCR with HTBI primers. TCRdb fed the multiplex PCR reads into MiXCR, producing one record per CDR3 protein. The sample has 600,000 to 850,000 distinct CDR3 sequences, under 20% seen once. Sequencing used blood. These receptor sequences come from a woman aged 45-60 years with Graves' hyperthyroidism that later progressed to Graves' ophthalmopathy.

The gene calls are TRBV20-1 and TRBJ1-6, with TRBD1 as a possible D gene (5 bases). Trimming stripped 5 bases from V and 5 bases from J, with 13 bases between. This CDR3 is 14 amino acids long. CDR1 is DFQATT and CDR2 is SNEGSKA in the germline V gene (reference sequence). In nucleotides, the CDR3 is TGCAGTGCTTCCCAGGGTTACGATAATTCACCCCTCCACTTT. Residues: CSASQGYDNSPLHF.

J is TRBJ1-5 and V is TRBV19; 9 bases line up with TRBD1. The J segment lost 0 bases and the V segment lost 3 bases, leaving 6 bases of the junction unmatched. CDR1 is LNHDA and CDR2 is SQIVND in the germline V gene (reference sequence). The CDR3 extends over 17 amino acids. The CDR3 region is CASSMGQGIYSNQPQHF. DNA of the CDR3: TGTGCCAGTAGTATGGGACAGGGCATTTATAGCAATCAGCCCCAGCATTTT. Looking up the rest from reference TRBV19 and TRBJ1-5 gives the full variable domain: DGGITQSPKYLFRKEGQNVTLSCEQNLNHDAMYWYRQDPGQGLRLIYYSQIVNDFQKGDIAEGYSVSREKKESFPLTVTSAQKNPTAFYLCASSMGQGIYSNQPQHFGDGTRLSIL.

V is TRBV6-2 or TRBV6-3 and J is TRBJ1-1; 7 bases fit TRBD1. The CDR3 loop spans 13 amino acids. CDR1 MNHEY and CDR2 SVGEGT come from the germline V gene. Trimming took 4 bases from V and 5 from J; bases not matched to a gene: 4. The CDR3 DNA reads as TGTGCCAGCAGTTGGGGGACAGCAACTGAAGCTTTCTTT. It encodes CASSWGTATEAFF.

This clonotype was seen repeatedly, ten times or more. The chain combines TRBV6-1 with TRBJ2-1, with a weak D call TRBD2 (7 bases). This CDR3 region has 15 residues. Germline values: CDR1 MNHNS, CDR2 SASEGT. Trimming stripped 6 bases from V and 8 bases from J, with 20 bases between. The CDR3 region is CASSATGGRVDEQFF. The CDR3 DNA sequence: TGTGCCAGCAGCGCCACGGGGGGCAGGGTGGATGAGCAGTTCTTC.

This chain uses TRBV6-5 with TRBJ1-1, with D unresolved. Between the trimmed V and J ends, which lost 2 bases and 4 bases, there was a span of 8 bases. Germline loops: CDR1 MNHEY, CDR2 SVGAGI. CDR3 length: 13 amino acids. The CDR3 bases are TGTGCCAGCAGTTACAGACATAGCACTGAAGCTTTCTTT. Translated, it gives CASSYRHSTEAFF.

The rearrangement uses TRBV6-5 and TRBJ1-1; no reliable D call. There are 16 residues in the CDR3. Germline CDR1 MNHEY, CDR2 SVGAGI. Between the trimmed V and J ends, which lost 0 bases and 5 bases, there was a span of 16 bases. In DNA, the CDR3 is TGTGCCAGCAGTTACTCGACTGGGTTGGTTGTAACTGAAGCTTTCTTT. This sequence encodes CASSYSTGLVVTEAFF.

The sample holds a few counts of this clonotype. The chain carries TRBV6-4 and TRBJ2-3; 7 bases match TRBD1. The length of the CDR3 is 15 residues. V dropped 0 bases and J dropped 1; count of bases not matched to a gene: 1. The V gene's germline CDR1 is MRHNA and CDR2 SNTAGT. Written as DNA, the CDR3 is TGTGCCAGCAGTGACTCCGGGACAGGCACAGATACGCAGTATTTT. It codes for CASSDSGTGTDTQYF.

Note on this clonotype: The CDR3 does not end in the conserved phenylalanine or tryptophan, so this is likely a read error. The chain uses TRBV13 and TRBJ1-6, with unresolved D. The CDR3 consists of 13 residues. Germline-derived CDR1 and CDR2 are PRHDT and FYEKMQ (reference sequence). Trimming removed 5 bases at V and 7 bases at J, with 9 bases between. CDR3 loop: CASSPVQNSPLHL. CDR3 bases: TGTGCCAGCAGCCCCGTCCAAAATTCACCCCTCCACCTT.

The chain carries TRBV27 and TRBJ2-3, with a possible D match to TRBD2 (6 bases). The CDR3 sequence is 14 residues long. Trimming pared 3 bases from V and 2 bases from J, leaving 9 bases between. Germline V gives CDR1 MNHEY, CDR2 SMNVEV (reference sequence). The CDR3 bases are TGTGCCAGCAGTTTCGGGGGTTACACAGATACGCAGTATTTT. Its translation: CASSFGGYTDTQYF.

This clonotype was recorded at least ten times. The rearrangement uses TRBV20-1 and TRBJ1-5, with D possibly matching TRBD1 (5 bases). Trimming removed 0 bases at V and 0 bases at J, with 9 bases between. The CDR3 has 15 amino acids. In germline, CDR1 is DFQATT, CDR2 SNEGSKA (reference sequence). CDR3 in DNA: TGCAGTGCTAGAGAGGGGGGAAATAGCAATCAGCCCCAGCATTTT. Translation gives CSAREGGNSNQPQHF.

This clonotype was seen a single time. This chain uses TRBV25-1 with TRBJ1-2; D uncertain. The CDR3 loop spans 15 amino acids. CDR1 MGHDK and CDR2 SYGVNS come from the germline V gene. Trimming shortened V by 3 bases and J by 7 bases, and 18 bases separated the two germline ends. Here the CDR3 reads CASSETEGGLGGYTF. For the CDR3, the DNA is TGTGCCAGCAGTGAGACGGAGGGTGGACTCGGTGGCTACACCTTC.

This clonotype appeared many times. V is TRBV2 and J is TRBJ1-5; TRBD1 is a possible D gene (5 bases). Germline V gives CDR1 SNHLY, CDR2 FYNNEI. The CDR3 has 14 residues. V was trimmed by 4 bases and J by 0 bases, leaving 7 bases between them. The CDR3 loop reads CASSVGTSNQPQHF. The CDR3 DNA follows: TGTGCCAGCAGTGTCGGGACTAGCAATCAGCCCCAGCATTTT.

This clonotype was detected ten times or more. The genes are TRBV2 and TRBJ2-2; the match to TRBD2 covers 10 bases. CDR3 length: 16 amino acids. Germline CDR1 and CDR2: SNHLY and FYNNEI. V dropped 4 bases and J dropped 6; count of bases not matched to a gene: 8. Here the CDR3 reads CASSGSGGAGAGELFF. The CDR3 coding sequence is TGTGCCAGCAGTGGGAGCGGGGGGGCCGGAGCCGGGGAGCTGTTTTTT.

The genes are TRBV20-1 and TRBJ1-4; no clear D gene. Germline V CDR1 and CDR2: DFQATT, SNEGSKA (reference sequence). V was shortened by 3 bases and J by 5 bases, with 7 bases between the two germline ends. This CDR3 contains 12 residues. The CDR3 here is CSASRENEKLFF. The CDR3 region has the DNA TGCAGTGCTAGCCGGGAGAATGAAAAACTGTTTTTT.

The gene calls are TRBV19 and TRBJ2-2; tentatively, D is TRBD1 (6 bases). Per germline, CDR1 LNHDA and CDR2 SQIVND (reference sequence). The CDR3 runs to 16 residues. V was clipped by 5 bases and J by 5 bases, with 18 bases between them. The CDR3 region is CASSLYRVWETGELFF. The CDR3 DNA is TGTGCCAGTAGTCTTTACAGGGTTTGGGAAACCGGGGAGCTGTTTTTT. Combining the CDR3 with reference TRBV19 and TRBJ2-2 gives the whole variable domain DGGITQSPKYLFRKEGQNVTLSCEQNLNHDAMYWYRQDPGQGLRLIYYSQIVNDFQKGDIAEGYSVSREKKESFPLTVTSAQKNPTAFYLCASSLYRVWETGELFFGEGSRLTVL.

The CDR3 loop is CASIPSVQSNQPQHF. CDR3 coding DNA: TGTGCCAGCATCCCTTCGGTACAGTCCAATCAGCCCCAGCATTTT. This chain links TRBV6-1 with TRBJ1-5, with D uncertain. The CDR3 is 15 amino acids. CDR1 and CDR2 from the germline V gene are MNHNS and SASEGT. Trimming cost V 7 bases and J 3 bases, with 16 bases left between them.

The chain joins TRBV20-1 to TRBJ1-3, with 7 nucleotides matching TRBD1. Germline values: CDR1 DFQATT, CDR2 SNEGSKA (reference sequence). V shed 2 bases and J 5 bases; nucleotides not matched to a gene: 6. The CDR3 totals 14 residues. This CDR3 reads CSARYQGGRNTIYF. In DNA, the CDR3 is TGCAGTGCTAGATATCAGGGGGGTCGAAACACCATATATTTT.

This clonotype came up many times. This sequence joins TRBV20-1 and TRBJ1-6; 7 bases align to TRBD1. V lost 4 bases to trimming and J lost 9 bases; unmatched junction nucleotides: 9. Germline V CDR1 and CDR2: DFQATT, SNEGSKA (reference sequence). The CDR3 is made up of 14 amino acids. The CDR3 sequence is CSAKVGGQTSPLHF. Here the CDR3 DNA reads TGCAGTGCTAAGGTTGGGGGACAGACTTCACCCCTCCACTTT.

CDR3 nucleotide sequence: TGCAGTGCCCCCACGGACGGGGGGATTTGGGTGAACACTGAAGCTTTCTTT. Residues: CSAPTDGGIWVNTEAFF. This chain joins TRBV20-1 and TRBJ1-1; D is perhaps TRBD1 (5 bases). Germline V gene sequence: CDR1 DFQATT, CDR2 SNEGSKA (reference sequence). Trimming cost V 6 bases and J 0 bases, with 23 bases left between them. CDR3 length: 17 residues.

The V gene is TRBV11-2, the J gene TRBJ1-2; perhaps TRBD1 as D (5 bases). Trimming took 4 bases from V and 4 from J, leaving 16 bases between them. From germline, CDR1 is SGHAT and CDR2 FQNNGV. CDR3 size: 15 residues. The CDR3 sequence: CASSSPTKQVYGYTF. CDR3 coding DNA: TGTGCCAGCAGCTCACCGACCAAACAGGTCTATGGCTACACCTTC.

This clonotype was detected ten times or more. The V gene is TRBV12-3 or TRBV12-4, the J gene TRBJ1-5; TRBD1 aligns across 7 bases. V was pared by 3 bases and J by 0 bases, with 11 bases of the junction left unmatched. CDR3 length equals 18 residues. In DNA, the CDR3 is TGTGCCAGCAGTTTCCTCCGGGTGGGACAGTCTAGCAATCAGCCCCAGCATTTT. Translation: CASSFLRVGQSSNQPQHF.

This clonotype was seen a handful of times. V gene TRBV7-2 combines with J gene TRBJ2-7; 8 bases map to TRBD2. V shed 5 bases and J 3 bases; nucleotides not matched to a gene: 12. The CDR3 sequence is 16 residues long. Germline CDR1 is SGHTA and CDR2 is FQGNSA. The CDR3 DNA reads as TGTGCCAGCAGCCGGGGGGGGGTACTAACGCACTACGAGCAGTACTTC. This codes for CASSRGGVLTHYEQYF. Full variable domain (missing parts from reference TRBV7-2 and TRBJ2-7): GAGVSQSPSNKVTEKGKDVELRCDPISGHTALYWYRQSLGQGLEFLIYFQGNSAPDKSGLPSDRFSAERTGGSVSTLTIQRTQQEDSAVYLCASSRGGVLTHYEQYFGPGTRLTVT.

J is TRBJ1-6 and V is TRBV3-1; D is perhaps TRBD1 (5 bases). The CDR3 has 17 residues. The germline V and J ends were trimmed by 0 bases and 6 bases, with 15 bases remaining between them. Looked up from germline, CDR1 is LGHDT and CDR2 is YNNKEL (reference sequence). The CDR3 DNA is TGTGCCAGCAGCCAAGAGTGGGGGGTCGGTCCTAATTCACCCCTCCACTTT. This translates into CASSQEWGVGPNSPLHF.

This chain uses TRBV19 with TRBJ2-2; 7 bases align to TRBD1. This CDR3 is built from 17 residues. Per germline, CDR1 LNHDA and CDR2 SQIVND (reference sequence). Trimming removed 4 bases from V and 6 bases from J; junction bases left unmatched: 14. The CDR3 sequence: CASSTGQRQGVAGELFF. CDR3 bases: TGTGCCAGTAGTACGGGGCAGAGACAGGGTGTGGCCGGGGAGCTGTTTTTT.